This T cell receptor beta chain was profiled in a study of blood T cell repertoires in COVID-19. Across the whole study: Acute-phase and convalescent COVID-19 samples originated in the United States, Italy and Spain. Sources were T cells, B-cell-depleted T cells, or PBMCs; the material itself was cDNA or gDNA.

The V and J ends lost 2 bases and 2 bases respectively, with 7 bases between them. The CDR3 is 13 amino acids. Germline V lookup: CDR1 SQVTM, CDR2 ANQGSEA. Study processing details: Estimation of nucleated cell counts relied on the amplification of reference gene primers. Only in-frame clones appear in the TCRdb table, and some are missing; sequencing was by immunoSEQ multiplex PCR. V, J and clone size derive from that table, while D and trimming were established from the DNA sequence. The sample consists of 100,000 to 150,000 clones, over 75% of them appearing once. V is TRBV29-1 and J is TRBJ2-1; D remains ambiguous. The sample comprised peripheral blood. The origin of this receptor is a man aged 50-59 years with acute or convalescent COVID-19. The DNA of the CDR3 is TGCAGCGTTGAAACGCGCCCCTACAATGAGCAGTTCTTC. Translating gives CSVETRPYNEQFF.